The sequence of this TCR beta chain was determined in a study of early T cells in non-severe SARS-CoV-2 infection. Study-level background: Sequencing of unsorted whole blood was done on bulk RNA, leaving chains unpaired. Findings and limits, study-wide: Anti-spike CD8 responses were favored in VDJdb matching, and private and CD4 specificities were missed.

Details on this clonotype: Its target is unknown.

The CDR3 loop spans 14 amino acids. Germline assignment: CDR1 SQVTM and CDR2 ANQGSEA. Trimming stripped 3 bases from V and 1 base from J, with 12 bases between. Unique molecular identifiers tagged individual cDNA molecules. TCRdb called the 5' RACE reads again in MiXCR, with one record for every CDR3 protein. The data hold 40,000 to 65,000 distinct CDR3 sequences, with 8% to 8.5% observed a single time. The rearrangement links TRBV29-1 to TRBJ1-2; TRBD1 is a possible D gene (5 bases). Sequencing used whole blood. The TCR was taken from an adult who was a healthcare worker with PCR-confirmed SARS-CoV-2 infection or an uninfected control (not recorded which). The CDR3 coding sequence is TGCAGCGTTGAGCCTCCGACAGTTAACTATGGCTACACCTTC. This translates into CSVEPPTVNYGYTF.